This passage covers 21 T cell receptor beta chains from one sample sequenced in a study of blood T cells in healthy people across ages. Primers used in a second PCR of roughly 6 to 11 cycles were a sample-barcoded 5' primer and a J-beta primer mix. TCRdb reprocessed the 5' RACE reads with MiXCR, giving one entry per CDR3 protein. The sample lists over 550,000 distinct CDR3 sequences; roughly 31% were seen once. What was sequenced was blood. These receptor sequences come from a woman aged 80 or over in good health.

This clonotype was seen many times. The V and J genes are TRBV5-6 and TRBJ2-3; weak D call: TRBD2 (5 bases). Trimming took 5 bases from V and 2 from J, leaving 18 bases between them. The germline CDR1 and CDR2 sequences are SGHDT and YYEEEE. The CDR3 is 16 residues long. DNA of the CDR3: TGTGCCAGCAGGCCCGGGCCGAGGGTCTCCACAGATACGCAGTATTTT. Amino acids: CASRPGPRVSTDTQYF.

The gene calls are TRBV7-9 and TRBJ2-1; TRBD2 matches at 9 bases. Germline V gene sequence: CDR1 SEHNR, CDR2 FQNEAQ (reference sequence). This CDR3 has 16 amino acids. V lost 2 bases to trimming and J lost 10 bases; unmatched junction nucleotides: 12. CDR3 protein: CASSLLAGAKLTEQFF. The CDR3, as DNA: TGTGCCAGCAGCTTATTAGCGGGGGCCAAACTTACCGAGCAGTTCTTC.

This clonotype was observed once. This clone may be a read error of a much larger clone one base away. This chain connects TRBV3-1 to TRBJ2-5; TRBD2 agrees at 7 bases. CDR3 length: 15 residues. V lost 1 base, J lost 11 bases, and 13 bases stayed unmatched. The germline CDR1 and CDR2 sequences are LGHDT and YNNKEL (reference sequence). The chain's CDR3 is CASSQAAGSYNEQYF. The CDR3, as DNA: TGTGCCAGCAGCCAAGCAGCGGGGAGTTACAATGAGCAGTACTTC.

About this clonotype itself: This may come from a read error, since a much larger clone is one base off. This chain joins TRBV28 and TRBJ2-4; maybe TRBD1 (6 bases). This CDR3 is 12 amino acids long. In germline, CDR1 is MDHEN, CDR2 SYDVKM. Trimming took 5 bases from V and 13 from J, leaving 15 bases between them. This CDR3 reads CASSIRDNEQYF. The CDR3 DNA sequence: TGTGCCAGCAGTATACGGGACAATGAGCAGTACTTC.

This clonotype was counted at least ten times. This chain uses TRBV7-6 with TRBJ2-7; possibly TRBD1 for D (5 bases). The V gene lost 4 bases and the J gene lost 1 base, with 14 bases spanning the gap. This CDR3 region has 15 residues. Germline V CDR1 and CDR2: SGHVS, FNYEAQ. The CDR3 region has the DNA TGTGCCAGCAGCTACGCCCTGGGGCCATCCTACGAGCAGTACTTC. It is translated as CASSYALGPSYEQYF.

This clonotype occurred many times. A much larger clonotype is one base distant, so this may be a read error. This chain joins TRBV20-1 and TRBJ2-5; D assignment may be TRBD1 or TRBD2 (5 bases each). This CDR3 is 14 amino acids long. CDR1 is DFQATT and CDR2 is SNEGSKA in the germline V gene (reference sequence). The V end lost 6 bases, the J end lost 11 bases, and 25 bases lay between the germline ends. The CDR3: CSAADFGTDYEQYF. The CDR3 DNA follows: TGCAGTGCCGCGGACTTCGGGACGGATTATGAGCAGTACTTC.

V is TRBV6-1 and J is TRBJ1-1; 8 bases map to TRBD1. After removal of 8 bases from V and 8 bases from J, the junction contained 7 bases not matched to a gene. CDR1 and CDR2 from the germline V gene are MNHNS and SASEGT. This CDR3 region has 12 residues. The CDR3 loop is CASYQQGGEAFF. CDR3 bases: TGTGCCAGCTATCAACAGGGGGGGGAAGCTTTCTTT.

V is TRBV20-1 and J is TRBJ1-5; tentatively, D is TRBD1 (5 bases). The CDR3 spans 13 residues. Germline CDR1 and CDR2: DFQATT and SNEGSKA (reference sequence). With 4 bases removed from V and 3 bases from J, the gap between germline ends came to 10 bases. The CDR3 DNA reads as TGCAGTGCTAATAGGGGTATCAATCAGCCCCAGCATTTT. Its protein is CSANRGINQPQHF.

Comment on this clonotype: This sequence may be a read error, since a much larger clone differs from it by one base. V and J are TRBV12-5 and TRBJ2-3; 11 bases line up with TRBD2. CDR1 and CDR2 (germline): LGHNT, FRNRAP. CDR3 length: 17 residues. V shed 4 bases and J 0 bases; nucleotides not matched to a gene: 6. Here the CDR3 reads CASGSELAGASTDTQYF. CDR3 nucleotide sequence: TGTGCTAGTGGTTCGGAACTAGCGGGAGCTAGCACAGATACGCAGTATTTT.

The chain joins TRBV20-1 to TRBJ1-4; tentatively, D is TRBD1 (5 bases). CDR3 size: 15 residues. Trimming pared 5 bases from V and 4 bases from J, leaving 17 bases between. CDR1 and CDR2 (germline): DFQATT, SNEGSKA (reference sequence). DNA of the CDR3: TGCAGTGCTCAAGGAGTGGGACGGCGTAATGAAAAACTGTTTTTT. Amino acid sequence: CSAQGVGRRNEKLFF.

J is TRBJ2-7 and V is TRBV5-5; 9 nucleotides align to TRBD1. Germline CDR1 and CDR2: SGHKS and YYEKEE (reference sequence). V lost 7 bases to trimming and J lost 3 bases; unmatched junction nucleotides: 8. The CDR3 covers 14 residues. This CDR3 reads CASGHPGQGYEQYF. In DNA form, the CDR3 reads TGTGCCAGCGGACACCCGGGACAGGGCTACGAGCAGTACTTC.

This clonotype was seen ten or more times. This chain links TRBV11-3 with TRBJ2-7, with D perhaps being TRBD1 or TRBD2 (5 bases each). CDR3 length equals 19 residues. The germline CDR1 and CDR2 sequences are SGHNT and YENEEA. Trimming took off 0 bases at V and 1 base at J, with 22 bases between the two ends. This chain's CDR3 is CASSLDRFGAALGSYEQYF. The DNA of the CDR3 is TGTGCCAGCAGCTTAGATCGTTTCGGGGCAGCTTTAGGTTCCTACGAGCAGTACTTC.

There are many counts of this clonotype. CDR3 in DNA: TGCGCCAGCAGCCAGGATTGGGGCGCTGAAGCTTTCTTT. Protein: CASSQDWGAEAFF. The V and J genes are TRBV4-3 and TRBJ1-1; maybe TRBD1 (5 bases). The V and J ends lost 3 bases and 6 bases respectively, with 11 bases between them. The germline gives CDR1 LGHNA, CDR2 YSLEER. The CDR3 length is 13 residues.

This clonotype was seen more than once but under ten times. The chain is built from TRBV5-1 and TRBJ2-7; TRBD2 agrees at 8 bases. Germline trimming cut 0 bases from V and 7 bases from J; bases unmatched to any gene: 18. Germline CDR1 is SGHRS and CDR2 is YFSETQ. The CDR3 extends over 18 amino acids. In DNA form, the CDR3 reads TGCGCCAGCAGCTTGGCCCTCGGGGGGGGCCTCAACAACAATGAGCAGTACTTC. This sequence encodes CASSLALGGGLNNNEQYF.

Of note for this clonotype: At one of its ends the junction is not consistent with the germline gene, which may arise from a read error. CDR3 nucleotides: TGTGCCGGCAGTTGGAGTGTCCTGGTCTCGCCCCAGCATTTT. The encoded protein is CAGSWSVLVSPQHF. This chain links TRBV28 with TRBJ1-5; D uncertain. The germline CDR1 and CDR2 sequences are MDHEN and SYDVKM. This CDR3 is built from 14 residues.

The V and J genes are TRBV7-2 and TRBJ2-3; perhaps TRBD2 as D (6 bases). The germline V gene has CDR1 SGHTA and CDR2 FQGNSA. This CDR3 is built from 15 residues. The V and J ends lost 3 bases and 5 bases respectively, with 15 bases between them. The DNA of the CDR3 is TGTGCCAGCAGCTTTGAGGGAGGCCGTGGAGATACGCAGTATTTT. The encoded protein is CASSFEGGRGDTQYF.

This clonotype was seen ten or more times. This CDR3 reads CASTGTTGALSYNEQFF. The CDR3 DNA reads TGTGCCAGCACCGGGACGACAGGGGCCCTCTCCTACAATGAGCAGTTCTTC. The rearrangement uses TRBV6-2 or TRBV6-3 and TRBJ2-1, with 8 nucleotides matching TRBD1. The CDR3 is 17 amino acids. V was pared by 7 bases and J by 0 bases, with 11 bases of the junction left unmatched. Germline V gene sequence: CDR1 MNHEY, CDR2 SVGEGT.

This clonotype was seen only a few times. V is TRBV4-2 and J is TRBJ2-1; 8 bases are shared with TRBD2. Matching the DNA end better, TRBJ2-7 makes the J call doubtful. CDR1 is LGHNA and CDR2 is YNFKEQ in the germline V gene. There are 17 residues in the CDR3. CDR3 amino acids: CASSQDQGAGDHNEQYF. Written as DNA, the CDR3 is TGTGCCAGCAGCCAAGATCAGGGAGCGGGGGACCACAATGAGCAGTACTTC.

About this clonotype: A much bigger clone sits one base away, suggesting this may be a read error. The chain is built from TRBV5-1 and TRBJ2-1; a weak D match, TRBD2 (7 bases). This CDR3 is built from 17 residues. CDR1 is SGHRS, CDR2 YFSETQ, per germline. CDR3: CASSLIGGGGSFNEQFF. The CDR3, as DNA: TGCGCCAGCAGCTTGATTGGGGGAGGGGGATCCTTCAATGAGCAGTTCTTC.

The V call is TRBV5-1, the J call TRBJ1-2; D unresolved. In germline, CDR1 is SGHRS, CDR2 YFSETQ. The CDR3 is 14 residues long. Trimming took off 4 bases at V and 2 bases at J, with 12 bases between the two ends. The CDR3 DNA reads as TGCGCCAGCAGCGCCGGCAGAAGGAACTATGGCTACACCTTC. Residues: CASSAGRRNYGYTF.

V gene TRBV28 combines with J gene TRBJ1-1; 8 bases are shared with TRBD1. Germline CDR1 is MDHEN and CDR2 is SYDVKM. Germline trimming cut 4 bases from V and 1 base from J; bases unmatched to any gene: 8. CDR3 length: 16 residues. The CDR3 nucleotides read TGTGCCAGCAGTTCCTCACTGACAGGGGAGAACACTGAAGCTTTCTTT. Translated: CASSSSLTGENTEAFF.